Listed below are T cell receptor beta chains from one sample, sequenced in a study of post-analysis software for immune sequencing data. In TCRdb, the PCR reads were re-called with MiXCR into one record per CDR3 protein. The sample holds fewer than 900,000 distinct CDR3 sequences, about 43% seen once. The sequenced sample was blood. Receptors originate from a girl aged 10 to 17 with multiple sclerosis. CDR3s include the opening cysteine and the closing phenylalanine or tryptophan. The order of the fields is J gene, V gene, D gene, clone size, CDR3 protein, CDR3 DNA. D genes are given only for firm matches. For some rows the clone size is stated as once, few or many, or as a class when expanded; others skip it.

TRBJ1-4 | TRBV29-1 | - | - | CSASETTNEKLFF | TGCAGCGCGAGCGAGACAACTAATGAAAAACTGTTTTTT
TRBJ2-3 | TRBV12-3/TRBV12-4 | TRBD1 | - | CASSFGQGTTDTQYF | TGTGCCAGCAGTTTCGGACAGGGCACCACAGATACGCAGTATTTT
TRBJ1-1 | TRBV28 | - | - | CASSFTVFGYHTEAFF | TGTGCCAGCAGTTTCACGGTTTTTGGATACCACACTGAAGCTTTCTTT
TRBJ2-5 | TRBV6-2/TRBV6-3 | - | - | CASRRIDRQETQYF | TGTGCCAGCAGACGAATCGACAGGCAAGAGACCCAGTACTTC
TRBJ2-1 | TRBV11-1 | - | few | CASSLVRGLTEQFF | TGTGCCAGCAGCTTAGTAAGGGGACTTACTGAGCAGTTCTTC
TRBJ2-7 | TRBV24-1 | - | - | CATSDVRDSPYEQYF | TGTGCCACCAGTGACGTGCGGGATTCCCCCTACGAGCAGTACTTC
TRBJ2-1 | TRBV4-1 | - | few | CASSRHRDPLNNEQFF | TGCGCCAGCAGCCGCCATCGGGACCCCCTAAACAATGAGCAGTTCTTC
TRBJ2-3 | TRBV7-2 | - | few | CASSPELAQGTDTQYF | TGTGCCAGCAGCCCCGAGCTAGCGCAGGGCACAGATACGCAGTATTTT
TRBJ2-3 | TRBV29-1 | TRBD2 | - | CSAGLAGVVDTQYF | TGCAGCGCTGGACTAGCGGGAGTTGTAGATACGCAGTATTTT
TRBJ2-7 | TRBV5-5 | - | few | CASSFSARGDEQYF | TGTGCCAGCAGCTTTTCAGCCCGAGGAGACGAGCAGTACTTC
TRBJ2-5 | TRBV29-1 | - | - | CSVGSVQETQYF | TGCAGCGTTGGGTCGGTCCAAGAGACCCAGTACTTC
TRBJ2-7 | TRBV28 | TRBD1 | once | CASIPSTGTGSYEQYF | TGTGCCAGTATACCCTCGACCGGGACAGGGTCCTACGAGCAGTACTTC
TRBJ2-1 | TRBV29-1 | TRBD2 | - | CSVEVPSGRSNEQFF | TGCAGCGTTGAGGTACCTAGCGGGAGGAGCAATGAGCAGTTCTTC
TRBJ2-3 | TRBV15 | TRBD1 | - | CATGQGIADTQYF | TGTGCCACTGGACAGGGAATCGCAGATACGCAGTATTTT
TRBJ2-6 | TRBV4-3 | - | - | CASSPRSGGPTSYSRSGANVLTF | TGCGCCAGCAGCCCCCGATCCGGCGGCCCCACATCCTACTCCCGCTCTGGGGCCAACGTCCTGACTTTC
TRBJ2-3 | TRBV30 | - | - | CAWSPGAATDTQYF | TGTGCCTGGAGTCCGGGGGCGGCAACAGATACGCAGTATTTT
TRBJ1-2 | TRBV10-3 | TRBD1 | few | CAISESTGDGYGYTF | TGTGCCATCAGTGAGTCGACAGGGGACGGTTATGGCTACACCTTC
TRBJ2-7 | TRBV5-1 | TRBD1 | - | CASSLAGVVTGGFNEQYF | TGCGCCAGCAGCTTGGCGGGAGTGGTGACAGGGGGTTTTAACGAGCAGTACTTC
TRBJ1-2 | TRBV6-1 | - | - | CASSVDSGYGYTF | TGTGCCAGCAGCGTGGACAGTGGCTATGGCTACACCTTC
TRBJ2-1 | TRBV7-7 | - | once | CASSLGVQGFNEQFF | TGTGCTAGCAGCTTAGGAGTACAGGGTTTCAATGAGCAGTTCTTC
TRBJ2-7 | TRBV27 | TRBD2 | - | CASSSVAGGPDEQYF | TGTGCCAGCAGTTCCGTAGCGGGAGGGCCCGACGAGCAGTACTTC
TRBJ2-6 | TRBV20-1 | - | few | CSARGSSGANVLTF | TGCAGTGCTAGGGGGAGCTCTGGGGCCAACGTCCTGACTTTC
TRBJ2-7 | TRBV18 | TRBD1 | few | CASSPGDSSYEQYF | TGTGCCAGCTCACCAGGGGACAGTTCCTACGAGCAGTACTTC
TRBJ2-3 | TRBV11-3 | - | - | CASSLGGGASTDTQYF | TGTGCCAGCAGCTTAGGAGGAGGGGCGAGCACAGATACGCAGTATTTT
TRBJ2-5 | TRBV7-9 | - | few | CASSRVDSQETQYF | TGTGCCAGCAGCCGAGTGGACAGCCAAGAGACCCAGTACTTC
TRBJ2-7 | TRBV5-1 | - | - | CASSREPGSFSYEQYF | TGCGCCAGCAGCAGGGAACCGGGTTCCTTCTCCTACGAGCAGTACTTC
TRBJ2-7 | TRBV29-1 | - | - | CSVEGSAGSSYEQYF | TGCAGCGTTGAAGGTTCTGCAGGGAGCTCCTACGAGCAGTACTTC
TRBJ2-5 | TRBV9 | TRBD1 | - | CASSVAGTGPQETQYF | TGTGCCAGCAGCGTAGCAGGGACAGGACCTCAAGAGACCCAGTACTTC
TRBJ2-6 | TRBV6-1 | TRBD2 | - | CASSESGTRFSGANVLTF | TGTGCCAGCAGTGAAAGCGGGACTCGATTTTCTGGGGCCAACGTCCTGACTTTC
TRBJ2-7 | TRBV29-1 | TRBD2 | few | CSALAGAGYEQYF | TGCAGCGCCTTAGCGGGAGCTGGGTACGAGCAGTACTTC
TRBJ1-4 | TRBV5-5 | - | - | CASSLDMNEKLFF | TGTGCCAGCAGCTTGGATATGAATGAAAAACTGTTTTTT
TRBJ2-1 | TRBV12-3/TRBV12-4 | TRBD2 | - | CASSPTSGSSYRSNEQFF | TGTGCCAGCAGTCCGACTAGCGGGAGTTCTTACCGGTCCAATGAGCAGTTCTTC
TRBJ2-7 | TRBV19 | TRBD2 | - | CSTRREGSYEQYF | TGTAGTACGCGGCGGGAGGGGAGCTACGAGCAGTACTTC
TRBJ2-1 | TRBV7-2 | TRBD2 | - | CASSLAGGIAADYNEQFF | TGTGCCAGCAGCTTAGCGGGAGGGATAGCGGCCGACTACAATGAGCAGTTCTTC
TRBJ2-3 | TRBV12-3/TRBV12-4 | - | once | CASSSDTLNSDAQYF | TGTGCCAGCAGCTCGGACACGTTAAACTCAGATGCGCAGTATTTT
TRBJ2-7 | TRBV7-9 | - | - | CASSSGLTRAYEQYF | TGTGCCAGCAGCTCCGGGCTAACTAGGGCCTACGAGCAGTACTTC